The rows below give T cell receptor beta chains drawn from one sample of a study of vaccination and CD4 T cells after COVID-19. TCRdb processed the PCR reads anew with MiXCR; each CDR3 protein has one entry. The sample has roughly 17,000 distinct CDR3 sequences; approximately 40% are singletons. For these receptors, no antigen is known. What was sequenced was CD4+ T cells from blood, cultured in vitro. The receptor source for this set is a human donor who had recovered from COVID-19. The CDR3 runs from the conserved cysteine through the conserved F or W. The order of the fields is CDR3 length, J gene, clone size, V gene, D gene, CDR3 DNA, CDR3 protein. D genes are given only for firm matches. Expanded clones get a size class; other rows say once, few or many, or leave the size out.

13,TRBJ2-4,NA,TRBV11-1,NA,TGTGCCAGCAGCTTAGAAGCCAAAAACATTCAGTACTTC,CASSLEAKNIQYF
15,TRBJ2-1,NA,TRBV6-4,NA,TGTGCCAGCAGTGACTCGGCGGGCTCCTACAATGAGCAGTTCTTC,CASSDSAGSYNEQFF
13,TRBJ2-3,NA,TRBV6-2/TRBV6-3,TRBD2,TGTGCCAGCAGGAGGACTAGTTACCATACGCAGTATTTT,CASRRTSYHTQYF
13,TRBJ2-7,NA,TRBV10-3,NA,TGTGCCATCAGTGAGTCGTCCTCCTACGAGCAGTACTTC,CAISESSSYEQYF
15,TRBJ1-5,few,TRBV10-3,TRBD1,TGTGCCATCAGTGAGGGGACAGGCTACAATCAGCCCCAGCATTTT,CAISEGTGYNQPQHF
15,TRBJ1-5,medium-sized,TRBV12-3/TRBV12-4,NA,TGTGCCAGCAGCACGGCCGGGACAAGGGCTCAGCCCCAGCATTTT,CASSTAGTRAQPQHF
15,TRBJ2-5,NA,TRBV28,TRBD1,TGTGCCAGCAGTTTTGGACAGGGGTATCAAGAGACCCAGTACTTC,CASSFGQGYQETQYF
12,TRBJ1-4,few,TRBV4-1,TRBD1,TGCGCCAGCAACAGGGGCGATGAAAAACTGTTTTTT,CASNRGDEKLFF
16,TRBJ2-5,NA,TRBV18,TRBD2,TGTGCCAGCTCACCCTTGAAGACTAGCCAGGCCGAGACCCAGTACTTC,CASSPLKTSQAETQYF
16,TRBJ1-5,few,TRBV19,TRBD1,TGTGCCAGTAGTCCTTCAAACAGGGGGCAAAGTCAGCCCCAGCATTTT,CASSPSNRGQSQPQHF
14,TRBJ1-5,medium-sized,TRBV2,NA,TGTGCCAGCATGAGGTCACAGAACAATCAGCCCCAGCATTTT,CASMRSQNNQPQHF
14,TRBJ2-2,NA,TRBV2,NA,TGTGCCAGCAGATCCTCAACGGGAGCCGGGGAGCTGTTTTTT,CASRSSTGAGELFF
17,TRBJ2-1,NA,TRBV19,TRBD2,TGTGCCAGTAGTGTATCTCCGGCGGGAGGTTCCTACAATGAGCAGTTCTTC,CASSVSPAGGSYNEQFF
15,TRBJ1-2,few,TRBV7-8,TRBD1,TGTGCCAGCAGCTTACTGGGACAGGCTAACTATGGCTACACCTTC,CASSLLGQANYGYTF
14,TRBJ2-7,few,TRBV20-1,NA,TGCAGTGCTAGAGATTACCAGGCTACCTACGAGCAGTACTTC,CSARDYQATYEQYF
18,TRBJ2-2,few,TRBV20-1,TRBD2,TGCAGTGCTAGACCCCCCTCCGGACTAGCGGGAGCTGGCGGGGAGCTGTTTTTT,CSARPPSGLAGAGGELFF
14,TRBJ2-5,few,TRBV20-1,NA,TGCAGTGCTAAATGGAGGGGAGAAGTGGAGACCCAGTACTTC,CSAKWRGEVETQYF
14,TRBJ1-1,NA,TRBV7-9,NA,TGTGCCAGCAGCACCAGGAGCGGGAACACTGAAGCTTTCTTT,CASSTRSGNTEAFF
14,TRBJ2-7,few,TRBV20-1,NA,TGCAGTGCCCCGGCCGGGCCCTTCGCCTACGAGCAGTACTTC,CSAPAGPFAYEQYF
13,TRBJ1-1,NA,TRBV6-2/TRBV6-3,NA,TGTGCCAGCAGTTACCGACCTGGGACTGAAGCTTTCTTT,CASSYRPGTEAFF
15,TRBJ2-7,NA,TRBV28,NA,TGTGCCAGCAGTTTCCTCCGGACAGTCGTGGACGAGCAGTACTTC,CASSFLRTVVDEQYF
14,TRBJ2-2,NA,TRBV6-2/TRBV6-3,NA,TGTGCCAGCAGCCGGGGATACGTCACCGGGGAGCTGTTTTTT,CASSRGYVTGELFF
14,TRBJ1-1,few,TRBV7-9,TRBD1,TGTGCCAGCAGCCAAGGGGGCGCGGGCACTGAAGCTTTCTTT,CASSQGGAGTEAFF
14,TRBJ1-2,NA,TRBV2,NA,TGTGCCAGCAGTGAAGCGCGTGCTAACTATGGCTACACCTTC,CASSEARANYGYTF
13,TRBJ2-2,medium-sized,TRBV5-8,NA,TGTGCCAGCAGCTCCGGCTCTTCCGGGGAGCTGTTTTTT,CASSSGSSGELFF
16,TRBJ1-5,NA,TRBV6-2/TRBV6-3,NA,TGTGCCAGCAGTCCCTTATCCTTTGGGGGGCGTCAGCCCCAGCATTTT,CASSPLSFGGRQPQHF
14,TRBJ2-2,once,TRBV27,NA,TGTGCCAGCAGGATCAAGAGGAACACCGGGGAGCTGTTTTTT,CASRIKRNTGELFF
14,TRBJ2-5,few,TRBV12-3/TRBV12-4,NA,TGTGCCAGCAGTTTTCAGGTGGGGCAAGAGACCCAGTACTTC,CASSFQVGQETQYF
15,TRBJ2-7,NA,TRBV9,TRBD1,TGTGCCAGCAGCGCGGACCGACAGGGGCTATACGAGCAGTACTTC,CASSADRQGLYEQYF
15,TRBJ1-2,few,TRBV5-6,NA,TGTGCCAGCAGCTTGGTGAGAACGGGAAGTAATGGCTACACCTTC,CASSLVRTGSNGYTF
11,TRBJ2-3,few,TRBV12-3/TRBV12-4,NA,TGTGCCAGCAGTTTCCTCGATACGCAGTATTTT,CASSFLDTQYF
22,TRBJ2-5,NA,TRBV27,TRBD2,TGTGCCAGCAGAAGCCACCGTGATGTTTGTGTGACTAGCGGGAGGGGGGTCAAGACCCAGTACTTC,CASRSHRDVCVTSGRGVKTQYF
13,TRBJ2-5,few,TRBV6-2/TRBV6-3,NA,TGTGCCAGCAGTGGGACCCTCAGGGAGACCCAGTACTTC,CASSGTLRETQYF
12,TRBJ1-1,few,TRBV20-1,NA,TGCAGTGCTAGTAGTAGTCAGGGACTAGCTTTCTTT,CSASSSQGLAFF
13,TRBJ1-2,few,TRBV6-2/TRBV6-3,NA,TGTGCCAGCAGTTACGGACGGAACTATGGCTACACCTTC,CASSYGRNYGYTF
12,TRBJ2-7,NA,TRBV2,TRBD2,TGTGCCAGCAGGAGCGGGGTGGGCGAGCAGTACTTC,CASRSGVGEQYF
17,TRBJ2-3,NA,TRBV4-2,NA,TGTGCCAGCAGCCAAGATCAGGGAGGGGGCGGCACAGATACGCAGTATTTT,CASSQDQGGGGTDTQYF
13,TRBJ2-7,NA,TRBV10-3,NA,TGTGCCATCAGTGAGAGTCTCAACTACGAGCAGTACTTC,CAISESLNYEQYF
10,TRBJ2-7,NA,TRBV20-1,NA,TGCAGTGCTAGGTGGACGGAGCAGTACTTC,CSARWTEQYF
13,TRBJ1-2,few,TRBV6-1,NA,TGTGCCAGCAGGTGGTCACCAGCTTATGGCTACACCTTC,CASRWSPAYGYTF
19,TRBJ2-7,NA,TRBV6-2/TRBV6-3,TRBD2,TGTGCCAGCAGTTACGGTGGGGGACTAGCGGGAAATATAGACTACGAGCAGTACTTC,CASSYGGGLAGNIDYEQYF
15,TRBJ2-2,few,TRBV7-2,TRBD1,TGTGCCAGCAACAAGGGACAGGGGGCGCCCGGGGAGCTGTTTTTT,CASNKGQGAPGELFF
14,TRBJ1-6,few,TRBV30,TRBD1,TGTGCCTGGGTCTACCAGGGGGCGAATTCACCCCTCCACTTT,CAWVYQGANSPLHF
14,TRBJ2-6,NA,TRBV5-1,NA,TGCGCCAGCAGCTGGGACTCTGGGGCCAACGTCCTGACTTTC,CASSWDSGANVLTF
13,TRBJ1-2,NA,TRBV12-3/TRBV12-4,NA,TGTGCCAGCAGCCCAACAGGCTCCTATGGCTACACCTTC,CASSPTGSYGYTF
15,TRBJ2-7,NA,TRBV29-1,NA,TGCAGCGTTTTGGGCAGCGCTTCGAGCTCCTACGAGCAGTACTTC,CSVLGSASSSYEQYF